This T cell receptor beta chain was sequenced in a study of shared clonotypes between healthy human individuals. Division of CD4+ cells produced a CD45RA+ naive subset and a CD45RA-negative memory subset. The table lists this clone with a count of one. The antigen remains undetermined. TCRdb's table, derived via immunoSEQ multiplex PCR, lists solely in-frame clones and lacks some. The sample has 2 million to 2.5 million clones; approximately 96% are singletons. Study-level results: In this cohort, only blood was sampled, and tissue repertoires likely differ. Compared with memory subsets, naive subsets generally had larger estimated richness.

The ends were cut back, 1 base at V and 0 bases at J, with 15 bases in the middle. The germline CDR1 and CDR2 sequences are PRHDT and FYEKMQ (reference sequence). This CDR3 is 17 amino acids long. This receptor was taken from a man aged 18 to 29 in good health. Material: naive CD4+ T cells sorted from blood. Subset specified: CD45RA+ positively selected. The chain employs TRBV13 and TRBJ1-1; D gene uncertain. CDR3 protein: CASSLEHLRAMNTEAFF. CDR3 DNA sequence: TGTGCCAGCAGCTTAGAGCACCTCCGGGCGATGAACACTGAAGCTTTCTTT.